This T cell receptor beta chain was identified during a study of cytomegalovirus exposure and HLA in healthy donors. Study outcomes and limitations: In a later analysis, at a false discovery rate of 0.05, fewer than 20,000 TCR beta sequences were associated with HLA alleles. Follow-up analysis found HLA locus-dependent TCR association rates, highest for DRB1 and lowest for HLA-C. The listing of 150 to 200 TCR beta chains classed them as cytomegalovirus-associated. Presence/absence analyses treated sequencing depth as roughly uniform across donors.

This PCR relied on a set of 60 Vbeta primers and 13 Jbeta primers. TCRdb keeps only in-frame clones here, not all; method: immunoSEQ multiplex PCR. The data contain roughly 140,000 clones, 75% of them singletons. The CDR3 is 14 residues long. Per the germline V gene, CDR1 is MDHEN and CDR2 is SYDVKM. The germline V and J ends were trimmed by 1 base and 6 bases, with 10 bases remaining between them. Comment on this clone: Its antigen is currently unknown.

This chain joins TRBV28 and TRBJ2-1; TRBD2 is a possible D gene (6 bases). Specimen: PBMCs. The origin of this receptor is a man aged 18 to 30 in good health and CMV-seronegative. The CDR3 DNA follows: TGTGCCAGCAGTTTATTAGTGGGAGGCAATGAGCAGTTCTTC. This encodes CASSLLVGGNEQFF.